Below, 20 T cell receptor beta chains from the same sample are listed, as sequenced in a study of T cells in Graves' hyperthyroidism and ophthalmopathy. The CDR3 regions of TCR beta were amplified from RNA transcripts. First-round RT-PCR of the TCR CDR3 relied on the HTBI primer set. TCRdb re-called the multiplex PCR reads with MiXCR, one entry per CDR3 protein. The sample lists about 560,000 distinct CDR3 sequences; approximately 44% were seen once. The sample comprised peripheral blood or thyroid tissue (not recorded which). The receptors come from a woman aged 18-29 years with Graves' hyperthyroidism.

This clonotype was found a few times. The chain recombines TRBV7-2 with TRBJ2-5; tentatively, D is TRBD2 (5 bases). CDR1 is SGHTA and CDR2 is FQGNSA in the germline V gene. The CDR3 covers 14 residues. V shed 3 bases and J shed 2 bases, with 10 bases lying between them. Written as DNA, the CDR3 is TGTGCCAGCAGCTTGGCCTGGACTCAAGAGACCCAGTACTTC. Its protein is CASSLAWTQETQYF.

This clonotype was observed a few times. The J gene is TRBJ2-2, the V gene TRBV2; TRBD1 matches 8 bases. Germline CDR1 and CDR2: SNHLY and FYNNEI. This CDR3 comprises 14 residues. The V gene end was trimmed by 9 bases and the J gene end by 0 bases; junction bases not matched to a gene: 3. CDR3 sequence: CASGQGSNTGELFF. In DNA, the CDR3 is TGTGCCAGTGGACAGGGCTCGAACACCGGGGAGCTGTTTTTT.

This clonotype was seen a handful of times. The chain uses TRBV7-8 and TRBJ2-5; D possibly matches TRBD1 or TRBD2 (5 bases each). The CDR3 has 17 amino acids. Trimming took off 5 bases at V and 5 bases at J, with 24 bases between the two ends. Germline V gene sequence: CDR1 SGHVS, CDR2 FQNEAQ. The CDR3 region has the DNA TGTGCCAGCAGCCAAGATGCCGGGACCCGCGCCTTGGAGACCCAGTACTTC. This gives the protein CASSQDAGTRALETQYF.

This clonotype has a handful of counts. The rearrangement joins TRBV9 to TRBJ1-3, with D uncertain. CDR3 length: 14 residues. Trimming took off 0 bases at V and 0 bases at J, with 4 bases between the two ends. The germline CDR1 and CDR2 sequences are SGDLS and YYNGEE. The CDR3 is CASSVGPSGNTIYF. The CDR3 DNA reads TGTGCCAGCAGCGTAGGTCCCTCTGGAAACACCATATATTTT.

Turning to this clonotype: Relative to the germline gene, one junction end is altered; a read error may explain this. The chain carries TRBV6-1 and TRBJ2-5, with 10 bases fitting TRBD2. Germline CDR1 and CDR2: MNHNS and SASEGT. This CDR3 is 16 amino acids long. CDR3 protein: CAISEGLAGDVRTQYF. The CDR3 DNA sequence: TGTGCCATCAGTGAAGGGCTAGCGGGAGATGTAAGGACCCAGTACTTC.

In regard to this clonotype: A much larger clone is a single base away; this may be a read error. V is TRBV29-1 and J is TRBJ1-4; TRBD1 is a possible D gene (6 bases). V lost 6 bases and J lost 8, with 13 bases in between. The CDR3 is 12 residues long. CDR1 SQVTM and CDR2 ANQGSEA come from the germline V gene. As DNA, the CDR3 is TGCAGCGTCGGGGGCGTAGAAGAAAAACTGTTTTTT. Amino acids: CSVGGVEEKLFF.

This clonotype has more than one count but fewer than ten. This chain links TRBV7-3 with TRBJ1-1; 8 bases agree with TRBD1. CDR3 length: 14 residues. Looked up from germline, CDR1 is SGHTA and CDR2 is FQGTGA. V lost 5 bases to trimming and J lost 8 bases; unmatched junction nucleotides: 10. For the CDR3, the DNA is TGTGCCAGCAGCCGCGGACCCAGGGGGCGGGAAGCTTTCTTT. Its protein product is CASSRGPRGREAFF.

V and J are TRBV12-3 or TRBV12-4 and TRBJ1-3, with D possibly TRBD1 on 6 matching bases. The CDR3 totals 15 residues. Trimming removed 8 bases from V and 7 bases from J, with 21 bases in between. As DNA, the CDR3 is TGTGCCAGCGACAAGGGGGATGTAGAGGGGAACACCATATATTTT. Translating gives CASDKGDVEGNTIYF.

The rearrangement links TRBV4-1 to TRBJ2-7; D might be TRBD1 (6 bases). Germline CDR1 reads MGHRA; CDR2 reads YSYEKL. CDR3 length: 15 amino acids. Trimming removed 1 base from V and 5 bases from J, with 15 bases in between. The CDR3 reads CASSQGVGGGNEQYF. The CDR3 DNA follows: TGCGCCAGCAGCCAAGGCGTAGGGGGTGGAAACGAGCAGTACTTC.

The genes are TRBV19 and TRBJ1-2, with no clear D. The CDR3 loop spans 14 amino acids. Trimming stripped 9 bases from V and 8 bases from J, with 22 bases between. Germline CDR1 and CDR2: LNHDA and SQIVND (reference sequence). The DNA for the CDR3 is TGTGCCAGCAAGAAAAGGGATCAGGAGCAGGGCTACACCTTC. Translating it yields CASKKRDQEQGYTF.

V gene TRBV29-1 combines with J gene TRBJ2-7; possible D gene TRBD2, 5 bases. CDR1 and CDR2 (germline): SQVTM, ANQGSEA. Trimming cost V 4 bases and J 3 bases, with 13 bases left between them. The CDR3 loop spans 13 amino acids. Here the CDR3 reads CSVGSGADYEQYF. The CDR3 bases are TGCAGCGTTGGAAGCGGAGCGGACTACGAGCAGTACTTC.

This clonotype has a handful of counts. The chain recombines TRBV7-2 with TRBJ2-7; TRBD2 agrees at 9 bases. This CDR3 is 15 amino acids long. Unmatched junction bases numbered 11, after V lost 5 bases and J lost 6 bases. In germline, CDR1 is SGHTA, CDR2 FQGNSA. CDR3 loop: CASSPWASGNGEQYF. The CDR3 bases are TGTGCCAGCAGCCCTTGGGCTAGCGGGAACGGCGAGCAGTACTTC.

This sequence joins TRBV9 and TRBJ2-2, with D perhaps TRBD2 (5 bases). V was trimmed by 6 bases and J by 4 bases, leaving 13 bases between them. Germline V gene lookup returns CDR1 SGDLS and CDR2 YYNGEE. This CDR3 has 14 residues. The CDR3 DNA follows: TGTGCCAGCACCTCCCGGGAAGTCACCGGGGAGCTGTTTTTT. Amino acids: CASTSREVTGELFF.

The V gene is TRBV25-1, the J gene TRBJ1-6; D gene uncertain. The CDR3 runs 14 residues. The V gene lost 5 bases and the J gene lost 6 bases, with 11 bases spanning the gap. The germline V gene has CDR1 MGHDK and CDR2 SYGVNS. CDR3 sequence reads: CASSRPELNSPLHF. The CDR3 DNA reads TGTGCCAGCAGTAGGCCGGAACTTAATTCACCCCTCCACTTT. Full variable domain (outside the CDR3, taken from reference TRBV25-1 and TRBJ1-6): EADIYQTPRYLVIGTGKKITLECSQTMGHDKMYWYQQDPGMELHLIHYSYGVNSTEKGDLSSESTVSRIRTEHFPLTLESARPSHTSQYLCASSRPELNSPLHFGNGTRLTVT.

The gene calls are TRBV10-3 and TRBJ2-6; D gene uncertain. Trimming cost V 9 bases and J 4 bases, with 13 bases left between them. The CDR3 is made up of 14 amino acids. Per the germline V gene, CDR1 is ENHRY and CDR2 is SYGVKD. The CDR3 spells CAMTVTTGANVLTF. The CDR3 region has the DNA TGTGCCATGACCGTTACGACCGGGGCCAACGTCCTGACTTTC.

This clonotype occurred once. A read error may account for a junction end that differs from germline. The chain carries TRBV9 and TRBJ1-2; D may be TRBD1 (6 bases). The V gene's germline CDR1 is SGDLS and CDR2 YYNGEE. The CDR3 spans 13 residues. As DNA, the CDR3 is TGTGCCAGCAGCCCACAGGGTAGCTATCGCTACACCTTC. This sequence encodes CASSPQGSYRYTF.

This clonotype was seen a handful of times. The rearrangement uses TRBV7-2 and TRBJ2-7; D unresolved. V was trimmed by 0 bases and J by 5 bases, leaving 11 bases between them. The CDR3 is 14 amino acids. Per the germline V gene, CDR1 is SGHTA and CDR2 is FQGNSA. The CDR3 region is CASSLARTIDEQYF. The CDR3 nucleotides read TGTGCCAGCAGCTTAGCCCGGACCATTGACGAGCAGTACTTC.

This clonotype was seen only once. The chain combines TRBV7-9 with TRBJ2-6; 9 bases are shared with TRBD2. CDR3 size: 19 residues. V dropped 8 bases and J dropped 0; count of bases not matched to a gene: 14. Germline V gene lookup returns CDR1 SEHNR and CDR2 FQNEAQ (reference sequence). CDR3 sequence reads: CASRLRGGNGFSGANVLTF. CDR3 DNA sequence: TGTGCCAGCCGTCTGCGGGGGGGCAACGGATTCTCTGGGGCCAACGTCCTGACTTTC.

The chain recombines TRBV15 with TRBJ1-5; no clear D. The germline V gene has CDR1 LNHNV and CDR2 YYDKDF (reference sequence). CDR3 length: 14 amino acids. V was cut by 5 bases and J by 2 bases, with 10 bases left in between. This chain's CDR3 is CATSFRAGNQPQHF. In DNA, the CDR3 is TGTGCCACCAGCTTCCGAGCGGGCAATCAGCCCCAGCATTTT.

This chain uses TRBV2 with TRBJ2-5, with TRBD1 matching over 9 bases. Per the germline V gene, CDR1 is SNHLY and CDR2 is FYNNEI. V lost 4 bases and J lost 5; bases outside the gene matches: 8. The CDR3 spans 15 residues. The CDR3 DNA is TGTGCCAGCAGTGTTTCCGGGACAGGGTGGGAGACCCAGTACTTC. It translates to CASSVSGTGWETQYF.